This T cell receptor beta chain was captured in a study of beta chain features in type 1 diabetes. Whole-study context: Patients and healthy donors were similar in age, gender and cell yields.

Study results and limitations: Cells carrying high TCR expression could end up over-represented when cDNA is sequenced. TCRB CDR3 length was moderately but significantly reduced in all four CD4+ subsets of Type 1 diabetes patients.

Trimming took 3 bases from V and 3 from J; bases not matched to a gene: 13. Germline assignment: CDR1 MDHEN and CDR2 SYDVKM. The CDR3 has 18 amino acids. A single heparinised blood sample, averaging about 120 mL, was obtained per donor. Using CD45RO/CCR7/CD25/CD127/CD95/CD27, CD4+ naive, central memory, regulatory and stem cell-like memory cells were sorted. The isolated RNA, all of it, was reverse transcribed, so expressed TCRB transcripts were what got sequenced. Assay used: immunoSEQ multiplex PCR; TCRdb lists only in-frame clones, some missing. The sample records 120,000 or so clones, 17% being singletons. As to this clone: Its antigen is unknown.

The clonotype was recovered from a young man with type 1 diabetes. The sample consisted of central memory CD4+ T cells from blood. J is TRBJ1-3 and V is TRBV28; 8 bases line up with TRBD1. CDR3 nucleotides: TGTGCCAGCAGTTTCCGGACAGGGCTCCTTTATGGTGGAAACACCATATATTTT. Its translation is CASSFRTGLLYGGNTIYF.